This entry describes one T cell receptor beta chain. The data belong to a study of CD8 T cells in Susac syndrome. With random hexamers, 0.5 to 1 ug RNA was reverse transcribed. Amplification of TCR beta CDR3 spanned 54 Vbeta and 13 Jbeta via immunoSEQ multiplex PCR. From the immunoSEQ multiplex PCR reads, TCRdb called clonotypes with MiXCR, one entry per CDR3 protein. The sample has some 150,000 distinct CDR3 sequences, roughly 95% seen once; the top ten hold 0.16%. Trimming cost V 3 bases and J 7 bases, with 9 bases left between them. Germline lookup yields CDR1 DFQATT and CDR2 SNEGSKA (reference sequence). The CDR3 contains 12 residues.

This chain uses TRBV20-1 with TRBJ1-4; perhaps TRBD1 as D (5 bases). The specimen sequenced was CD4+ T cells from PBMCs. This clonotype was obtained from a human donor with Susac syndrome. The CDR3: CSARRGPEKLFF. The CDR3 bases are TGCAGTGCTAGGAGGGGCCCTGAAAAACTGTTTTTT.